This T cell receptor beta chain comes out of a study of blood T cells in healthy people across ages. Trimming stripped 6 bases from V and 2 bases from J, with 12 bases between. Per the germline V gene, CDR1 is SNHLY and CDR2 is FYNNEI. The CDR3 spans 14 residues. A J-beta primer mix and a sample-barcoded 5' primer were used in a second PCR of roughly 6 to 11 cycles. One entry per CDR3 protein, called by TCRdb with MiXCR from the 5' RACE reads. This sample carries around 1,700,000 distinct CDR3 sequences, about 28% of them seen once, and the ten largest clones take roughly 8%. Study-level points and caveats: Long-lived donors had more naive CD4+ cells and higher diversity than aged donors.

This clonotype has just a few counts. The antigen remains undetermined. The sample consisted of blood. V and J are TRBV2 and TRBJ2-3, with D unresolved. The TCR sequence derives from a woman in her thirties in good health. The CDR3, as DNA: TGTGCCAGCAGCCCTGTCTCTAACACAGATACGCAGTATTTT. This translates into CASSPVSNTDTQYF.